This T cell receptor beta chain was identified during a study of T cell responses to AZD1222 COVID-19 vaccine. With V trimmed by 3 bases and J by 6 bases, 5 bases remained unmatched. The CDR3 sequence is 15 residues long. Germline loops: CDR1 SEHNR, CDR2 FQNEAQ (reference sequence). A word on this clone: No antigen is known for it.

The assay was immunoSEQ multiplex PCR, and TCRdb's table has in-frame clones only and misses some. This sample has approximately 130,000 clones; about 88% occur once, and the top ten carry around a tenth. Study-level findings and limits: After the peak T cell response, and only then, were repertoires sampled.

V and J are TRBV7-9 and TRBJ1-6; 7 bases are a match to TRBD1. The receptor was derived from an adult who received the AZD1222 COVID-19 vaccine. The sample consisted of peripheral blood, taken 28 days after the second AZD1222 dose. The CDR3 sequence is CASSFIGDSNSPLHF. CDR3 sequence (DNA): TGTGCCAGCAGCTTTATCGGGGACAGTAATTCACCCCTCCACTTT.